This TCR beta chain was identified during a study of blood T cell repertoires in COVID-19. Turning to the study itself: Material from acute and convalescent COVID-19 was sourced from the United States, Italy and Spain. The cDNA or gDNA used as material had been derived from T cells, B-cell-depleted T cells, or PBMCs.

Per the original data handling: Nucleated cell number was recorded as an estimate derived from reference gene primer amplification. Assay: immunoSEQ multiplex PCR; the TCRdb copy retains only in-frame clones and omits some. That table gives V, J and clone size, and the DNA gave D and trimming. The table records 100,000 or so clones, 80% to 90% of them present only once. V shed 7 bases and J 5 bases; nucleotides not matched to a gene: 11. Germline CDR1 is LNHDA and CDR2 is SQIVND (reference sequence). The CDR3 is 16 amino acids. This clonotype was sampled from a woman at least 80 years old with acute or convalescent COVID-19. The sample taken for sequencing was peripheral blood. The rearrangement uses TRBV19 and TRBJ1-6, with 7 bases aligning to TRBD1. Written as DNA, the CDR3 is TGTGCCAGTACTACAGGGGCACGCGTTGATAATTCACCCCTCCACTTT. The encoded protein is CASTTGARVDNSPLHF. Supplemented by reference TRBV19 and TRBJ1-6, the full variable domain reads DGGITQSPKYLFRKEGQNVTLSCEQNLNHDAMYWYRQDPGQGLRLIYYSQIVNDFQKGDIAEGYSVSREKKESFPLTVTSAQKNPTAFYLCASTTGARVDNSPLHFGNGTRLTVT.